The subject of this entry is one TCR beta chain. Its specificity is not known. This specimen comes from a study of CD4 T cells in relation to SARS-CoV-2 and coronaviruses. Study results and limitations: About 65% of donors had memory CD4+ clonotypes crossrecognizing SARS-CoV-2 and common cold coronavirus spike.

CD4+ T cells from unexposed donors were obtained before the COVID-19 pandemic (2011-2018). The cells were cultured for about ten days before CD4+ T cells were isolated. This table comes from immunoSEQ multiplex PCR, and its TCRdb copy is limited to in-frame clones, with some not included. Seen here are some 30,000 clones, roughly 76% observed once, and the top ten hold about 16%. CDR1 LGHNA and CDR2 YSLEER come from the germline V gene. J lost 4 bases, V lost 3 bases, and 15 bases had no gene match. The CDR3 runs 19 residues. The receptor's source is a human donor in good health. The rearrangement uses TRBV4-3 and TRBJ2-2, with 9 bases fitting TRBD1. Sequencing was carried out using CD4+ T cells from PBMCs, cultured in vitro. CDR3 sequence reads: CASSQEISGTGWSTGELFF. The DNA for the CDR3 is TGCGCCAGCAGCCAGGAAATCTCCGGGACAGGGTGGAGCACCGGGGAGCTGTTTTTT.